The 21 T cell receptor beta chains in this list originate from one sample, sequenced in a study of cytomegalovirus exposure and HLA in healthy donors (dated by TCRdb to about 2017). Library preparation employed the immunoSEQ multiplex PCR assay. For the multiplex PCR, a mixture combining 60 forward primers for TCR Vbeta segments and 13 reverse primers for TCR Jbeta segments was used. TCRdb provides this immuneACCESS table in a form limited to in-frame rearrangements. Some clones are lacking; in checked studies, under half of them reflect an unresolved V gene, and why the rest are absent is not known. The table kept for this sample lists 150,000 or so clones. Roughly 1.6% of the sample goes to the ten largest clones. What was sequenced was PBMCs. The receptors come from a woman aged 50 to 65 in good health and CMV-seronegative.

The genes are TRBV7-8 and TRBJ2-5; D might be TRBD2 (5 bases). Trimming shortened V by 5 bases and J by 1 base, and 23 bases separated the two germline ends. Germline CDR1 reads SGHVS; CDR2 reads FQNEAQ. The CDR3 contains 18 residues. The chain's CDR3 is CASSLPGSRSGLQETQYF. CDR3 coding DNA: TGTGCCAGCAGCCTGCCGGGTTCGCGATCCGGACTCCAAGAGACCCAGTACTTC. The entire variable domain, with the rest obtained from reference TRBV7-8 and TRBJ2-5, is as follows: GAGVSQSPRYKVAKRGQDVALRCDPISGHVSLFWYQQALGQGPEFLTYFQNEAQLDKSGLPSDRFFAERPEGSVSTLKIQRTQQEDSAVYLCASSLPGSRSGLQETQYFGPGTRLLVL.

V and J are TRBV6-6 and TRBJ1-2, with 8 bases that match TRBD1. The CDR3 extends over 15 amino acids. J gave up 8 bases and V 2 bases, and 10 bases lay outside the gene matches. CDR1 and CDR2 (germline): MNHNY, SVGAGI (reference sequence). Written as DNA, the CDR3 is TGTGCCAGCAGTTACCCCGGACAGGGTCCCGTCGGCTACACCTTC. It is translated as CASSYPGQGPVGYTF.

The gene calls are TRBV5-6 and TRBJ1-2, with TRBD1 matching over 9 bases. Trimming took 4 bases from V and 3 from J; bases not matched to a gene: 4. The CDR3 spans 14 residues. Germline V gene sequence: CDR1 SGHDT, CDR2 YYEEEE. The CDR3 spells CASSKGQGYYGYTF. DNA of the CDR3: TGTGCCAGCAGCAAGGGACAGGGTTACTATGGCTACACCTTC.

This chain joins TRBV5-6 and TRBJ2-3, with unresolved D. V lost 4 bases, J lost 2 bases, and 8 bases lay in between. The CDR3 length is 13 residues. CDR1 and CDR2 from the germline V gene are SGHDT and YYEEEE. CDR3 in amino acids: CASSPAATDTQYF. CDR3 nucleotides: TGTGCCAGCAGCCCGGCGGCCACAGATACGCAGTATTTT.

The chain couples TRBV9 to TRBJ2-1, with 11 positions matching TRBD2. The CDR3 totals 16 residues. Germline assignment: CDR1 SGDLS and CDR2 YYNGEE. V was clipped by 3 bases and J by 4 bases; unmatched bases: 6. The CDR3 here is CASSADLAGGYNEQFF. The CDR3 region has the DNA TGTGCCAGCAGCGCCGATCTAGCGGGGGGTTACAATGAGCAGTTCTTC.

J is TRBJ2-1 and V is TRBV5-1, with D possibly being TRBD2 (6 bases). CDR1 is SGHRS and CDR2 is YFSETQ in the germline V gene. V was clipped by 2 bases and J by 6 bases, with 15 bases between them. The CDR3 runs to 15 residues. The CDR3 region has the DNA TGCGCCAGCAGCTTAGACCCTCTAGCGATCAATGAGCAGTTCTTC. Its protein is CASSLDPLAINEQFF.

CDR3: CASSTTGTINIQYF. The CDR3 coding sequence is TGTGCCAGCAGTACTACCGGGACTATCAACATTCAGTACTTC. The rearrangement uses TRBV28 and TRBJ2-4, with 7 bases that match TRBD2. Losses at the gene ends were 5 bases for V and 7 bases for J; bases not matched to a gene: 8. This CDR3 comprises 14 residues. CDR1 and CDR2 from the germline V gene are MDHEN and SYDVKM.

The V call is TRBV19, the J call TRBJ2-7; 9 bases match TRBD1. Per the germline V gene, CDR1 is LNHDA and CDR2 is SQIVND (reference sequence). V gave up 5 bases and J gave up 5 bases; unmatched junction bases: 7. The CDR3 has 14 residues. CDR3 amino acids: CASSPNRGQDEQYF. As DNA, the CDR3 is TGTGCCAGTAGTCCAAACAGGGGGCAGGACGAGCAGTACTTC. Full variable domain (outside the CDR3, taken from reference TRBV19 and TRBJ2-7): DGGITQSPKYLFRKEGQNVTLSCEQNLNHDAMYWYRQDPGQGLRLIYYSQIVNDFQKGDIAEGYSVSREKKESFPLTVTSAQKNPTAFYLCASSPNRGQDEQYFGPGTRLTVT.

This rearrangement joins TRBV10-3 to TRBJ1-1, with D unresolved. The length of the CDR3 is 15 residues. Germline lookup yields CDR1 ENHRY and CDR2 SYGVKD. V lost 1 base and J 0 bases, leaving 9 bases between the germline ends. The CDR3, as DNA: TGTGCCATCAGTGAGTTTCAAATTTTGAACACTGAAGCTTTCTTT. The encoded protein is CAISEFQILNTEAFF.

The CDR3 reads CASSLLEGRNTIYF. The CDR3 DNA reads as TGTGCCAGTAGTCTGCTGGAGGGTAGGAACACCATATATTTT. The chain combines TRBV19 with TRBJ1-3; D not resolved. This CDR3 is 14 amino acids long. CDR1 and CDR2 from the germline V gene are LNHDA and SQIVND (reference sequence). Trimming left V 5 bases short and J 7 bases short, with 15 bases between.

V is TRBV6-5 and J is TRBJ1-1, with 7 nucleotides matching TRBD1. CDR1 is MNHEY and CDR2 is SVGAGI in the germline V gene. This CDR3 has 15 amino acids. V shed 5 bases, J shed 3 bases, and the junction held 9 bases outside the gene matches. DNA of the CDR3: TGTGCCAGCAGTCTAACGGATACAGGGGACACTGAAGCTTTCTTT. Translation gives CASSLTDTGDTEAFF.

This rearrangement joins TRBV6-6 to TRBJ2-7, with TRBD1 as a possible D gene (5 bases). Trimming took off 5 bases at V and 0 bases at J, with 11 bases between the two ends. The CDR3 runs 14 residues. From germline, CDR1 is MNHNY and CDR2 SVGAGI (reference sequence). CDR3 nucleotides: TGTGCCAGCAGTGCAGGGTTGAGCTCCTACGAGCAGTACTTC. Its protein product is CASSAGLSSYEQYF.

The V and J genes are TRBV28 and TRBJ1-5; 10 bases line up with TRBD1. CDR3 length: 16 residues. The germline gives CDR1 MDHEN, CDR2 SYDVKM. V lost 6 bases to trimming and J lost 2 bases; unmatched junction nucleotides: 7. DNA of the CDR3: TGTGCCAGCAGATCCCTCGGGACAGGGGGCAATCAGCCCCAGCATTTT. Amino acids: CASRSLGTGGNQPQHF. The variable domain in full, completed from reference TRBV28 and TRBJ1-5, reads DVKVTQSSRYLVKRTGEKVFLECVQDMDHENMFWYRQDPGLGLRLIYFSYDVKMKEKGDIPEGYSVSREKKERFSLILESASTNQTSMYLCASRSLGTGGNQPQHFGDGTRLSIL.

The chain is built from TRBV9 and TRBJ2-3, with D hard to call. V dropped 1 base and J dropped 2 bases, with 8 bases sitting between them. The CDR3 runs 14 residues. Per germline, CDR1 SGDLS and CDR2 YYNGEE. The CDR3 loop reads CASSVPGFTDTQYF. CDR3 in DNA: TGTGCCAGCAGCGTACCAGGTTTCACAGATACGCAGTATTTT.

The chain has TRBV4-2 and TRBJ2-2; maybe TRBD1 (6 bases). CDR3 length: 14 amino acids. With 4 bases removed from V and 2 bases from J, the gap between germline ends came to 8 bases. CDR1 is LGHNA, CDR2 YNFKEQ, per germline. Here the CDR3 reads CASSLDRNTGELFF. CDR3 nucleotide sequence: TGTGCCAGCAGCCTGGACAGAAACACCGGGGAGCTGTTTTTT.

This chain joins TRBV15 and TRBJ1-1, with D hard to call. Germline V lookup: CDR1 LNHNV, CDR2 YYDKDF (reference sequence). This CDR3 spans 15 amino acids. Trimming took off 0 bases at V and 1 base at J, with 9 bases between the two ends. The CDR3 is CATSRDRGWNTEAFF. CDR3 DNA sequence: TGTGCCACCAGCAGAGATCGGGGTTGGAACACTGAAGCTTTCTTT.

V gene TRBV6-1 combines with J gene TRBJ2-3; TRBD2 might be the D (5 bases). The CDR3 has 15 residues. The V gene's germline CDR1 is MNHNS and CDR2 SASEGT. V lost 2 bases to trimming and J lost 5 bases, with 14 bases between them. CDR3 nucleotide sequence: TGTGCCAGCAGTGAAATTCGGGGAGAGGGAGATACGCAGTATTTT. This codes for CASSEIRGEGDTQYF.

This chain uses TRBV28 with TRBJ1-2; 7 nucleotides align to TRBD1. J gave up 9 bases and V 2 bases, and 9 bases lay outside the gene matches. CDR1 MDHEN and CDR2 SYDVKM come from the germline V gene. The CDR3 sequence is 14 residues long. The CDR3 region is CASSLGDRPSSYTF. CDR3 in DNA: TGTGCCAGCAGTTTAGGGGACAGACCCTCTAGCTACACCTTC.

Points on this clone: The identical CDR3 is also encoded by other nucleotide sequences in the sample. The V and J genes are TRBV6-1 and TRBJ1-1; maybe TRBD1 (5 bases). The CDR3 runs to 13 residues. Germline V gives CDR1 MNHNS, CDR2 SASEGT. The V and J ends lost 5 bases and 1 base respectively, with 8 bases between them. Here the CDR3 DNA reads TGTGCCAGCAGTCAAACAGGGAACACTGAAGCTTTCTTT. Residues: CASSQTGNTEAFF.

The chain links TRBV28 to TRBJ1-5; no firm D call. This CDR3 region has 15 residues. Trimming took off 6 bases at V and 6 bases at J, with 18 bases between the two ends. Looked up from germline, CDR1 is MDHEN and CDR2 is SYDVKM. CDR3: CASSSPNRVPQPQHF. The CDR3 DNA follows: TGTGCCAGCAGCTCCCCGAACCGGGTTCCTCAGCCCCAGCATTTT.

J is TRBJ1-5 and V is TRBV28; TRBD1 matches 7 bases. J gave up 0 bases and V 8 bases, and 1 base lay outside the gene matches. The CDR3 is made up of 13 amino acids. Germline CDR1 MDHEN, CDR2 SYDVKM. CDR3 coding DNA: TGTGCCAGCGGGACAGTTAGCAATCAGCCCCAGCATTTT. It is translated as CASGTVSNQPQHF.